The clone carrying this T cell receptor (beta chain) turned up a few times. Its antigen remains unknown. Germline V gene lookup returns CDR1 DFQATT and CDR2 SNEGSKA (reference sequence). V lost 6 bases and J lost 3, with 11 bases in between. This CDR3 region has 12 residues. This record belongs to a study of blood T cells in healthy people across ages. Findings and caveats of the study: Naive T cell percentage by flow cytometry tracked strongly with beta diversity. Compared with aged donors, long-lived donors showed fewer expanded clones, suggesting selection.

The second PCR ran about 6 to 12 cycles with a sample-barcoded 5' primer and J-beta primers. TCRdb reprocessed the 5' RACE reads with MiXCR, giving one entry per CDR3 protein. The table shows some 880,000 distinct CDR3 sequences, with roughly 35% occurring only once. Sequencing input: blood. The sequence came from a man between 18 and 29 years old in good health. V gene TRBV20-1 combines with J gene TRBJ1-1; maybe TRBD1 (6 bases). Here the CDR3 DNA reads TGCAGTGCCAAACAGGGAGACACTGAAGCTTTCTTT. It is translated as CSAKQGDTEAFF.